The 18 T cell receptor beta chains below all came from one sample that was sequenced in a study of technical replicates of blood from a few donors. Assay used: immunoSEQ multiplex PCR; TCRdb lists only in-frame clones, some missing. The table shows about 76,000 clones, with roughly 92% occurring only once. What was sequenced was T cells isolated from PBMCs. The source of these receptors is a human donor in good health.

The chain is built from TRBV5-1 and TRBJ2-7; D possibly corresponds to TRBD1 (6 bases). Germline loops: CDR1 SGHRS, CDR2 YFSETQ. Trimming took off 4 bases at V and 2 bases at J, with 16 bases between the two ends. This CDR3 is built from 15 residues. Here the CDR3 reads CASSRGSPLTYEQYF. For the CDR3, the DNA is TGCGCCAGCAGCAGGGGGTCCCCATTAACCTACGAGCAGTACTTC.

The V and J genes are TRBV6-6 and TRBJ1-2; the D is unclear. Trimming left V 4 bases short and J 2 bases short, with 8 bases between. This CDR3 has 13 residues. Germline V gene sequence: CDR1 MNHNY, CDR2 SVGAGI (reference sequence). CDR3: CASSFSTNYGYTF. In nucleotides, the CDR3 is TGTGCCAGCAGTTTTTCTACCAACTATGGCTACACCTTC.

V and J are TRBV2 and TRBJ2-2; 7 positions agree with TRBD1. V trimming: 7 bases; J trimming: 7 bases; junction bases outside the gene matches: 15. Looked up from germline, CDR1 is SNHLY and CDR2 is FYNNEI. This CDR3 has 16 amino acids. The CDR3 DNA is TGTGCCAGCAAAGGGGCTAATAACAGGGGAGACGGGGAGCTGTTTTTT. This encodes CASKGANNRGDGELFF.

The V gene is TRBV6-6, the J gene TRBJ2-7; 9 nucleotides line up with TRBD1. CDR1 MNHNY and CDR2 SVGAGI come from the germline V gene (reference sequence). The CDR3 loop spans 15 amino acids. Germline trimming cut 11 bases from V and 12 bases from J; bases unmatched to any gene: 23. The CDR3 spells CAESGQGYGLAVRYF. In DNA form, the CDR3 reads TGTGCCGAGTCGGGACAGGGATATGGTCTAGCGGTTCGGTACTTC.

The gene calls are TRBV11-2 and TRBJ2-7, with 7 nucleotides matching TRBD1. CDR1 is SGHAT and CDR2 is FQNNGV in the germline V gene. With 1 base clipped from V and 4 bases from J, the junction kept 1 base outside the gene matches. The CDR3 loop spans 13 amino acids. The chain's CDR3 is CASSLGGQYEQYF. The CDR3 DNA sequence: TGTGCCAGCAGCTTAGGGGGACAGTACGAGCAGTACTTC.

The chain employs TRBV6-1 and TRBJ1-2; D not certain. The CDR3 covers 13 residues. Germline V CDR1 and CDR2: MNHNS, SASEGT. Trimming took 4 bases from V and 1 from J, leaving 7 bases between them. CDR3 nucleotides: TGTGCCAGCAGTGTTACAGTTAACTATGGCTACACCTTC. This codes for CASSVTVNYGYTF.

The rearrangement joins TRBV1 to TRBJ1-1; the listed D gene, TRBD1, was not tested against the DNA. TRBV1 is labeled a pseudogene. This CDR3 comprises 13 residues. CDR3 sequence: CTSSQDRNTEAFF. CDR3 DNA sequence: TGCACCAGCAGCCAAGACAGAAACACTGAAGCTTTCTTT.

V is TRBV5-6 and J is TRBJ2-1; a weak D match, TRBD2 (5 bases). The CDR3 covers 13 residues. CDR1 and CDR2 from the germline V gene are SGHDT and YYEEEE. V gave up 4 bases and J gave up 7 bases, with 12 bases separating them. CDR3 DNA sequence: TGTGCCAGCAGCCTGATCGGGGAAAATGAGCAGTTCTTC. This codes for CASSLIGENEQFF.

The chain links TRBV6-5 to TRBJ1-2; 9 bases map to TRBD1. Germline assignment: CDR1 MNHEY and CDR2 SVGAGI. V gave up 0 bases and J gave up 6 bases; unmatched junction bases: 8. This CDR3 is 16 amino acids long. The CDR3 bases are TGTGCCAGCAGTTACTCTTTTTGGGACAGGGCTGATGGCTACACCTTC. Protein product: CASSYSFWDRADGYTF.

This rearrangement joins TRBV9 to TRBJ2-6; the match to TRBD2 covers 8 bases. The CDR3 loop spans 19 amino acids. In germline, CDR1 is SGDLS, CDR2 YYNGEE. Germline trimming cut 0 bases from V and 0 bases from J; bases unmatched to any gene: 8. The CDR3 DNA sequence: TGTGCCAGCAGCGTAGACCCTAGCGGGTTAGACTCTGGGGCCAACGTCCTGACTTTC. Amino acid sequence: CASSVDPSGLDSGANVLTF.

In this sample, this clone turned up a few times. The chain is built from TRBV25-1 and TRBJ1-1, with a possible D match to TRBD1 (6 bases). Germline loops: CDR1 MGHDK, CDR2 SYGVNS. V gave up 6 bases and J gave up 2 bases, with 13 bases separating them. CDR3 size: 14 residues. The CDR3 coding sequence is TGTGCCAGCAGGAGATACAGGGACAACACTGAAGCTTTCTTT. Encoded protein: CASRRYRDNTEAFF.

The DNA of the CDR3 is TGTGCCAGCAGAGATTACGGGGGAAGCTCCTACAATGAGCAGTTCTTC. It translates to CASRDYGGSSYNEQFF. The chain is built from TRBV27 and TRBJ2-1, with D possibly TRBD2 on 6 matching bases. Trimming removed 6 bases at V and 0 bases at J, with 15 bases between. CDR1 and CDR2 (germline): MNHEY, SMNVEV (reference sequence). This CDR3 has 16 amino acids.

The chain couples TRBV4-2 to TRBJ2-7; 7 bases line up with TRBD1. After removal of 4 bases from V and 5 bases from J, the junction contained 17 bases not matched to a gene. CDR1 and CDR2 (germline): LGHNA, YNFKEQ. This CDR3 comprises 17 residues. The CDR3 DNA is TGTGCCAGCAGCCCTTATTATTCAGACAGGGTGCGAGACGAGCAGTACTTC. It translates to CASSPYYSDRVRDEQYF.

CDR3 loop: CASSPGLPHNQPQHF. CDR3 nucleotide sequence: TGTGCCAGCAGTCCCGGTCTGCCTCACAATCAGCCCCAGCATTTT. The chain uses TRBV6-5 and TRBJ1-5; no clear D. The CDR3 is made up of 15 amino acids. The V gene lost 5 bases and the J gene lost 3 bases, with 14 bases spanning the gap. Germline-derived CDR1 and CDR2 are MNHEY and SVGAGI.

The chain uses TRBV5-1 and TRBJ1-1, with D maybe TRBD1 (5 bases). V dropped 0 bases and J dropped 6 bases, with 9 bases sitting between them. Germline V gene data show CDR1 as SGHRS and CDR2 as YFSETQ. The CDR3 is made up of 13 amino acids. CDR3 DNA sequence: TGCGCCAGCAGCTTGGAGGGGATGGCTGAAGCTTTCTTT. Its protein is CASSLEGMAEAFF.

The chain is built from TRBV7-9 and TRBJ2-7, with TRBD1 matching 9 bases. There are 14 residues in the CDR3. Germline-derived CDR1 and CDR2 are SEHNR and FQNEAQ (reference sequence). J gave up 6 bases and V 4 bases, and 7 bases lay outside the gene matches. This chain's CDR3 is CASSSLTGGSEQYF. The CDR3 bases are TGTGCCAGCAGCTCCCTTACAGGGGGCAGCGAGCAGTACTTC.

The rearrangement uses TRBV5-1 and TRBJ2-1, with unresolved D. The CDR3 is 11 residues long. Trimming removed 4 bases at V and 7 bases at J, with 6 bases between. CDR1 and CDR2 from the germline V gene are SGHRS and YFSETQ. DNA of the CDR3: TGCGCCAGCAGCAGTAGTAATGAGCAGTTCTTC. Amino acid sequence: CASSSSNEQFF.

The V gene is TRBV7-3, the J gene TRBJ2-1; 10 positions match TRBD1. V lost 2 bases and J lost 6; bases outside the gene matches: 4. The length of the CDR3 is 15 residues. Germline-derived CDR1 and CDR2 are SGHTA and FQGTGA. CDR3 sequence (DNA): TGTGCCAGCAGCTTAGGACAGGGGGGGGCCAATGAGCAGTTCTTC. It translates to CASSLGQGGANEQFF.